The rows below give T cell receptor beta chains drawn from one sample of a study of blood T cell repertoires in COVID-19. Here immunoSEQ multiplex PCR was the method, and the copy in TCRdb shows in-frame clones only, minus some. The data contain 250,000 or so clones, around nine tenths of them singletons. The source material was peripheral blood. All receptors come from a man aged 35 to 55 with active or convalescent COVID-19. Each CDR3 is given with its conserved first and last residue. The order of the fields is J gene, V gene, CDR3 protein.

TRBJ2-1,TRBV5-1,CASRFSQGNEQFF
TRBJ2-1,TRBV6-5,CASSRLAAYNEQFF
TRBJ2-7,TRBV30,CAWSRGEQYF
TRBJ2-3,TRBV29-1,CSVTNVLDRATDTQYF
TRBJ2-1,TRBV19,CASSLAVGSGGANEQFF
TRBJ1-1,TRBV7-9,CASSFGVRAFF
TRBJ2-7,TRBV6-5,CASSTSGEGQQYF
TRBJ1-2,TRBV3-1/TRBV3-2,CASSPGQGRFYGYTF
TRBJ1-6,TRBV30,CAWSPRQGVNSPLHF
TRBJ2-1,TRBV7-2,CASSLVLAGEDEQFF
TRBJ1-2,TRBV9,CASSGAGQGALNYGYTF
TRBJ1-5,TRBV7-9,CASSLVADQPQHF
TRBJ1-5,TRBV19,CASSEPGTGWGNQPQHF
TRBJ1-5,TRBV5-5,CASSLGGFWGNQPQHF
TRBJ2-2,TRBV9,CASSVSGVGTGELFF
TRBJ2-5,TRBV5-6,CASSPTSGRGQETQYF
TRBJ2-7,TRBV6-5,CASRGPGQNYEQYF
TRBJ2-1,TRBV30,CAWSGLAGGNNEQFF
TRBJ1-5,TRBV5-1,CASSLGDRGDGQPQHF
TRBJ2-2,TRBV5-1,CASSLTQREGGELFF